This is a list of T cell receptor beta chains from one sample in a study of shared clonotypes between healthy human individuals. Assay: immunoSEQ multiplex PCR; the TCRdb copy retains only in-frame clones and omits some. The table shows some 1.1 million clones, with around 77% occurring only once. The sequencing input was memory CD4+ T cells from PBMCs. The receptor source for this set is a man aged 18 to 35 in good health. Some clones in this sample may be carry-over from other donors' samples. The CDR3 runs from the conserved cysteine through the conserved F or W. The D gene is left open where the match is weak. A clone size is listed for some rows: how often the clone was seen (once, few, many), or a class if it is expanded.

TRBV2	16	TRBD2	TRBJ2-5	.	TGTGCCAGCAGTGAAAGGGTAGCGGGAGGCCGGGAGACCCAGTACTTC	CASSERVAGGRETQYF
TRBV7-8	15	.	TRBJ2-2	few	TGTGCCAGCAGCTTAGACAGGGCCGACACCGGGGAGCTGTTTTTT	CASSLDRADTGELFF
TRBV4-1	18	TRBD2	TRBJ2-5	once	TGCGCCAGCAGCCTATCCCCGACTAGCGGAACAGTCCAAGAGACCCAGTACTTC	CASSLSPTSGTVQETQYF
TRBV28	13	TRBD1	TRBJ1-4	.	TGTGCCAGCAGATTAGACAGGGGGCATGGGCTGTTTTTT	CASRLDRGHGLFF
TRBV30	12	TRBD2	TRBJ2-7	.	TGTGCCGGGGGAAGGACTAGCCGGGAGCAGTACTTC	CAGGRTSREQYF
TRBV5-4	15	.	TRBJ1-6	.	TGTGCCAGCAGCTCCTCGGCCCCAGGGAATTCACCCCTCCACTTT	CASSSSAPGNSPLHF
TRBV5-4	16	TRBD1	TRBJ1-2	once	TGTGCCAGCAGCTTGGCCTTACAGGGGGCGGCCTATGGCTACACCTTC	CASSLALQGAAYGYTF
TRBV6-1	15	TRBD1	TRBJ2-3	.	TGTGCCAGCAGTCCGGACAGGGGGCGAGCGGATACGCAGTATTTT	CASSPDRGRADTQYF
TRBV2	14	.	TRBJ1-2	few	TGTGCCAGCAGAGGGGGGAGCAGCGGCTATGGCTACACCTTC	CASRGGSSGYGYTF
TRBV5-1	15	TRBD2	TRBJ2-7	.	TGCGCCAGCAGCTTGACTAGCGGGAGTGGATACGAGCAGTACTTC	CASSLTSGSGYEQYF
TRBV7-6	13	.	TRBJ1-3	.	TGTGCCAGCCCAGGGAGCTCTGGAAACACCATATATTTT	CASPGSSGNTIYF
TRBV21-1	14	.	TRBJ2-5	.	TGTGCCCCGCCCCACCCTCTAGCGTTGGAGACCCAGTACTTC	CAPPHPLALETQYF
TRBV23-1	12	.	TRBJ1-3	.	TGCGCCAACCCCGGGGGGTGTGACACCATATATTTT	CANPGGCDTIYF
TRBV5-4	15	.	TRBJ2-7	.	TGTGCCAGCAGCCCCCTGTGGCTAGCTGAATACGAGCAGTACTTC	CASSPLWLAEYEQYF
TRBV5-1	13	.	TRBJ2-1	.	TGCGCCAGCAGCTTGGTGCCCTTCAATGAGCAGTTCTTC	CASSLVPFNEQFF
TRBV7-9	15	.	TRBJ1-1	.	TGTGCCAGCAGGTCTTTAAGGGGGACGAACACTGAAGCTTTCTTT	CASRSLRGTNTEAFF
TRBV7-9	13	.	TRBJ2-7	few	TGTGCCAGCAGCCCGGGACGGTACTACGAGCAGTACTTC	CASSPGRYYEQYF
TRBV18	15	.	TRBJ1-5	.	TGTGCCAGCTCACCGACAGCTCCCAGCAATCAGCCCCAGCATTTT	CASSPTAPSNQPQHF
TRBV5-8	13	TRBD1	TRBJ2-7	.	TGTGCCAGCAGCCTAGGACAGGGATTGGGGCAGTACTTC	CASSLGQGLGQYF
TRBV5-1	15	TRBD2	TRBJ2-5	.	TGCGCCAGCAGCTTTACTAGCGGGCCTCAAGAGACCCAGTACTTC	CASSFTSGPQETQYF
TRBV2	13	TRBD1	TRBJ1-5	.	TGTGCCAGCAGCCAGGGGGTGAGACAGCCCCAGCATTTT	CASSQGVRQPQHF
TRBV7-6	17	.	TRBJ2-7	.	TGTGCCAGCAGCTCTCCCGGGGGCGGACGGATGTCCGACGAGCAGTACTTC	CASSSPGGGRMSDEQYF
TRBV15	15	.	TRBJ2-1	.	TGTGCCACCAGCAGAGATCTGGTAGCAGCGGGTGAGCAGTTCTTC	CATSRDLVAAGEQFF
TRBV21-1	15	.	TRBJ1-5	.	TGTGCCAGCAGCAAAGTTGGGGTTATCAATCAGCCCCAGCATTTT	CASSKVGVINQPQHF
TRBV5-1	13	.	TRBJ1-1	.	TGCGCCAGCAGCTTTGGCGTGTACACTGAAGCTTTCTTT	CASSFGVYTEAFF
TRBV7-9	12	.	TRBJ2-5	.	TGTGCCAGCAGCTTAACTGAAGAGACCCAGTACTTC	CASSLTEETQYF
TRBV30	16	.	TRBJ1-3	.	TGTGCCTGGAGTTTCTCAGGGAGGGGCCCTGGAAACACCATATATTTT	CAWSFSGRGPGNTIYF
TRBV7-2	14	TRBD2	TRBJ2-7	.	TGTGCCAGCAGCTTAGGCGGGAGACCCTACGAGCAGTACTTC	CASSLGGRPYEQYF
TRBV28	16	.	TRBJ2-3	.	TGTGCCAGCAGTTTACCCCTCGGGGCAGTCACAGATACGCAGTATTTT	CASSLPLGAVTDTQYF
TRBV9	16	.	TRBJ2-3	.	TGTGCCAGCAGCACCGGGACACCGTCAGCCCCGAATGCGCAGTATTTT	CASSTGTPSAPNAQYF
TRBV7-9	12	.	TRBJ1-3	.	TGTGCCAGCAGCTTAGAACAGATCGTCGGATATTTT	CASSLEQIVGYF